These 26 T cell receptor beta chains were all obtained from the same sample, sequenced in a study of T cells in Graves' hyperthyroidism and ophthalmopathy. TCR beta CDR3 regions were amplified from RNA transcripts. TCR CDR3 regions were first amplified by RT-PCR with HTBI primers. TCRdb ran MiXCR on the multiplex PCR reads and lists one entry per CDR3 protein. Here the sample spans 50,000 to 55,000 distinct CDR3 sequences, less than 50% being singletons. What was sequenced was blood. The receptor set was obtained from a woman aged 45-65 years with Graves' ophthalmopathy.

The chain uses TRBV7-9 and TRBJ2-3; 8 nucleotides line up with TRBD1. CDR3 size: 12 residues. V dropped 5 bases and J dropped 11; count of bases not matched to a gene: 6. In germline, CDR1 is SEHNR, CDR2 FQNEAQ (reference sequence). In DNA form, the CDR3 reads TGTGCCAGCAGCCGGACAGGGCTTGAGCAGTATTTT. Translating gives CASSRTGLEQYF. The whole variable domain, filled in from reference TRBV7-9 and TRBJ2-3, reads DTGVSQNPRHKITKRGQNVTFRCDPISEHNRLYWYRQTLGQGPEFLTYFQNEAQLEKSRLLSDRFSAERPKGSFSTLEIQRTEQGDSAMYLCASSRTGLEQYFGPGTRLTVL.

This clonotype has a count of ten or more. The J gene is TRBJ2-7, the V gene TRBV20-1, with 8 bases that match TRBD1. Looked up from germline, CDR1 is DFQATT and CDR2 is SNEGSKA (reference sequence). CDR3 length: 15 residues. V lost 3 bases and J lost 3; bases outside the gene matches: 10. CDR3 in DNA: TGCAGTGCTAGTCCTCCGGGACAGGTGAGCTACGAGCAGTACTTC. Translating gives CSASPPGQVSYEQYF.

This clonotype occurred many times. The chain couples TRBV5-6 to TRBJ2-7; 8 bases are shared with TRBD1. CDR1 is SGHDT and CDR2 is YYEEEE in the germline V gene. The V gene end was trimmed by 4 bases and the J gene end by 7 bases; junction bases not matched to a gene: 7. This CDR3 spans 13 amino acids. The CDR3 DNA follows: TGTGCCAGCAGCCCAGGACAGGGTCTGGAGCAGTACTTC. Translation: CASSPGQGLEQYF. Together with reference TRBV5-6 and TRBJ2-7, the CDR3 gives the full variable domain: DAGVTQSPTHLIKTRGQQVTLRCSPKSGHDTVSWYQQALGQGPQFIFQYYEEEERQRGNFPDRFSGHQFPNYSSELNVNALLLGDSALYLCASSPGQGLEQYFGPGTRLTVT.

The CDR3 coding sequence is TGTGCCAGCAGCCTGGGACTAGCGGGGGGCGGGAGCACAGATACGCAGTATTTT. Its translation is CASSLGLAGGGSTDTQYF. This sequence joins TRBV7-8 and TRBJ2-3; 15 nucleotides align to TRBD2. CDR3 length: 18 residues. Unmatched junction bases numbered 6, after V lost 5 bases and J lost 0 bases. The germline CDR1 and CDR2 sequences are SGHVS and FQNEAQ.

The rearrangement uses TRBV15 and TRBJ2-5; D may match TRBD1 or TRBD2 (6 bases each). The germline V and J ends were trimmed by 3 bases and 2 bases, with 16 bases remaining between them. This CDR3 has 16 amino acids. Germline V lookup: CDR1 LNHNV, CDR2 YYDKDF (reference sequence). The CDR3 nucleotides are TGTGCCACCAGCAGTGAATCGTGGGGGGCTCAAGAGACCCAGTACTTC. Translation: CATSSESWGAQETQYF.

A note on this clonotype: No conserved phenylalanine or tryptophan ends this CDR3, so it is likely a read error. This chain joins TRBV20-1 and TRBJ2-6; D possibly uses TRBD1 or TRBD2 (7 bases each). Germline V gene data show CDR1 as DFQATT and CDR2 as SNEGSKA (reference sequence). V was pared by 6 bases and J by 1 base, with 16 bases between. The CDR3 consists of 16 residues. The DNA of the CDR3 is TGCAGTGCCAGGGGGGGTCCCGAATCTGGGGCCAACGTCCTGACTTCC. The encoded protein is CSARGGPESGANVLTS.

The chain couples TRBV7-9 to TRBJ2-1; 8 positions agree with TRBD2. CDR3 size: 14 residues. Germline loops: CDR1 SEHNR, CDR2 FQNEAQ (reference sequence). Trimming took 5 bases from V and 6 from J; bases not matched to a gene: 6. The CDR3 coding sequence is TGTGCCAGCAGCGTCACGGGGGGGATCAATGAGCAGTTCTTC. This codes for CASSVTGGINEQFF.

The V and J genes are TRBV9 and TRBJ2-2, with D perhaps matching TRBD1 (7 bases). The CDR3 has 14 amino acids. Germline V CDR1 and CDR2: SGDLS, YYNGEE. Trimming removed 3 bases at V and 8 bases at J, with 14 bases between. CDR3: CASSATAGQGELFF. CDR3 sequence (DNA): TGTGCCAGCAGCGCCACTGCGGGACAGGGGGAGCTGTTTTTT.

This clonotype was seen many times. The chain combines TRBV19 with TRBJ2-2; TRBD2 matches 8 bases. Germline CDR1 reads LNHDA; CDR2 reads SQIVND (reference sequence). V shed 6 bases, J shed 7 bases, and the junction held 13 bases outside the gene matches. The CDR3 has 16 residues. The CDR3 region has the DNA TGTGCCAGTAGCTACCCGGGACTAGGAACTAACGGGGAGCTGTTTTTT. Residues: CASSYPGLGTNGELFF.

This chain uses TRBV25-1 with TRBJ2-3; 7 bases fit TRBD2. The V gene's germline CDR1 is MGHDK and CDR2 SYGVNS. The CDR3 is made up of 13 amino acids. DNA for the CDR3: TGTGCTAGTGCGGGAGACAGCACAGATACGCAGTATTTT. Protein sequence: CASAGDSTDTQYF. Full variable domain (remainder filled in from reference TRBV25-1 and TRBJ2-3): EADIYQTPRYLVIGTGKKITLECSQTMGHDKMYWYQQDPGMELHLIHYSYGVNSTEKGDLSSESTVSRIRTEHFPLTLESARPSHTSQYLCASAGDSTDTQYFGPGTRLTVL.

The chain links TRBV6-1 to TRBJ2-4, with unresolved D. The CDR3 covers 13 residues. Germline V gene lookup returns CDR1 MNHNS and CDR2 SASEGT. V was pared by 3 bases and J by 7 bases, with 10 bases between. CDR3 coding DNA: TGTGCCAGCAGTGAGCGGACCCAGAACATTCAGTACTTC. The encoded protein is CASSERTQNIQYF.

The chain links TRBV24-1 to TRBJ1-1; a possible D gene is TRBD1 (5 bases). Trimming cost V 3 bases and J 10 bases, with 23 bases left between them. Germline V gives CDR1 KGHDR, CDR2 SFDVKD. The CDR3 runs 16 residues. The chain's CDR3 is CATSDAGGGGYTVAFF. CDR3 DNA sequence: TGTGCCACCAGTGATGCCGGCGGGGGGGGGTACACCGTAGCTTTCTTT.

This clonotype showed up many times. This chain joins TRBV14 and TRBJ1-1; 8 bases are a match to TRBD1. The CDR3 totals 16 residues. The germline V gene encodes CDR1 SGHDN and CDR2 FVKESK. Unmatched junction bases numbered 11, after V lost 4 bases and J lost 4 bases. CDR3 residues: CASSPYLGQGGTEAFF. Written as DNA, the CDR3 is TGTGCCAGCAGCCCCTACCTAGGACAGGGCGGCACTGAAGCTTTCTTT. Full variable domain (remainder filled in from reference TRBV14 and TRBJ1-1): EAGVTQFPSHSVIEKGQTVTLRCDPISGHDNLYWYRRVMGKEIKFLLHFVKESKQDESGMPNNRFLAERTGGTYSTLKVQPAELEDSGVYFCASSPYLGQGGTEAFFGQGTRLTVV.

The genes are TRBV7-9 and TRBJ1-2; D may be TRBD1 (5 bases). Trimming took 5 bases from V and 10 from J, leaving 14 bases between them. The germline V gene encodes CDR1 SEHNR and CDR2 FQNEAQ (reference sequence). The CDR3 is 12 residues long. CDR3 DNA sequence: TGTGCCAGCAGCCTGGGACTAGCGGTCTACACCTTC. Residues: CASSLGLAVYTF.

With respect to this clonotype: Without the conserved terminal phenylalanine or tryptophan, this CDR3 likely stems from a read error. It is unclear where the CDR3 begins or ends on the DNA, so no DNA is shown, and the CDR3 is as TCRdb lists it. CDR3 protein: CSATGKAGANVRTC. The chain carries TRBV20-1 and TRBJ2-6. Germline V CDR1 and CDR2: DFQATT, SNEGSKA (reference sequence). The CDR3 is 14 amino acids long, termini counted.

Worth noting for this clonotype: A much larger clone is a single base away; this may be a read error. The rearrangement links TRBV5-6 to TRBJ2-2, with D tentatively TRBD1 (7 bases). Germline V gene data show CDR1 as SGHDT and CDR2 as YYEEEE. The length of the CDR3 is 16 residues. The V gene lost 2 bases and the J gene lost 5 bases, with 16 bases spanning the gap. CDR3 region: CASSFVTPGGTGELFF. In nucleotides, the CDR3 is TGTGCCAGCAGCTTTGTTACCCCAGGGGGGACCGGGGAGCTGTTTTTT.

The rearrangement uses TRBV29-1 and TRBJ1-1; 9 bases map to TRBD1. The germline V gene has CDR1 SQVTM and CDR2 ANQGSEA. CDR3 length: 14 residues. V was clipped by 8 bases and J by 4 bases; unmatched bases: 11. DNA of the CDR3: TGCAGCTTTGCCGGGACAGGGCAGACCACTGAAGCTTTCTTT. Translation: CSFAGTGQTTEAFF.

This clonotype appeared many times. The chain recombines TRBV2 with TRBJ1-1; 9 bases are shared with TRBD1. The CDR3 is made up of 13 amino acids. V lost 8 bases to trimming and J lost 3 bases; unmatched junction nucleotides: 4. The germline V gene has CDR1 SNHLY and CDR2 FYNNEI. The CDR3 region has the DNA TGTGCCAGCCCGCGGACAGGGGACACTGAAGCTTTCTTT. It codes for CASPRTGDTEAFF.

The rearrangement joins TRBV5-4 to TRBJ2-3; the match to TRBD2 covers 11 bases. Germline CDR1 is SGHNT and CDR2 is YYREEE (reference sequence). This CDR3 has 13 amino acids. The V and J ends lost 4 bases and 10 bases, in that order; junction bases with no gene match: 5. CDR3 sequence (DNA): TGTGCCAGCAGCACGACTAGCGGGGATTCGCAGTATTTT. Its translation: CASSTTSGDSQYF.

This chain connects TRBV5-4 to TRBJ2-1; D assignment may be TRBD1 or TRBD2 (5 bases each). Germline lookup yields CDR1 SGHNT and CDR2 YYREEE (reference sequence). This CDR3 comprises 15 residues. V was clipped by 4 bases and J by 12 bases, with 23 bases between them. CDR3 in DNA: TGTGCCAGCAGCCTCTCCCCGGCAGCCCGGGGCGCGCAGTTCTTC. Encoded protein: CASSLSPAARGAQFF.

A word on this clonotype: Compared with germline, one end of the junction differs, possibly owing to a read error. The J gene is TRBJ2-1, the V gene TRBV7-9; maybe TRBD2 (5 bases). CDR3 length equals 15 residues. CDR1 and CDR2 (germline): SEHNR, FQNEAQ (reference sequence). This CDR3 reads CASSSVRTLGNELFF. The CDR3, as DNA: TGTGCCAGCAGCTCAGTCAGGACTTTGGGGAATGAGCTGTTCTTC.

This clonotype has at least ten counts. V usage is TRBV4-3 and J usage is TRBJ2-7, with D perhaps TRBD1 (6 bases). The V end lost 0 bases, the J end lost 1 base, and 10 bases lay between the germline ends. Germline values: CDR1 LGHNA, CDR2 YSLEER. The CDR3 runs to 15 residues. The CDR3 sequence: CASSQDSTGSYEQYF. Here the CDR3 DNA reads TGCGCCAGCAGCCAAGATTCGACAGGTTCCTACGAGCAGTACTTC.

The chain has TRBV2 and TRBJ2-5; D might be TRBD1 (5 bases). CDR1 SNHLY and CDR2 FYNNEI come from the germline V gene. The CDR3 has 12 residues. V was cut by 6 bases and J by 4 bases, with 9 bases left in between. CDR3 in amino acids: CASRETGETQYF. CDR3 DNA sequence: TGTGCCAGCAGAGAAACAGGAGAGACCCAGTACTTC.

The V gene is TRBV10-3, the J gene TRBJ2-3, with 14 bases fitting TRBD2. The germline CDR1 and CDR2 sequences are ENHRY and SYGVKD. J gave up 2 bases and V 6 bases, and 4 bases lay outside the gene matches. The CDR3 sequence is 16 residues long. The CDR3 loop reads CAISGLAGGLTDTQYF. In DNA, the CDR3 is TGTGCCATCAGCGGACTAGCGGGGGGACTCACAGATACGCAGTATTTT.

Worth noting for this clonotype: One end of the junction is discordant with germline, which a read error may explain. The CDR3: CASSIASDRGNQPQHF. DNA of the CDR3: TGTGCCAGCAGCATAGCTTCGGACAGGGGGAATCAGCCCCAGCATTTT. The chain recombines TRBV7-6 with TRBJ1-5; 10 bases are a match to TRBD1. CDR1 and CDR2 from the germline V gene are SGHVS and FNYEAQ. There are 16 residues in the CDR3.

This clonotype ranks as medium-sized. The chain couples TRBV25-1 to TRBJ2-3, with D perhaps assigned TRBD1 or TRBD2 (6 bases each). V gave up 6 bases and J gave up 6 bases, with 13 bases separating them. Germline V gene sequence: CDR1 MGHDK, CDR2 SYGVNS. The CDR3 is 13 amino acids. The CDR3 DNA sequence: TGTGCCAGCAGCACAACGGGGGCGGATACGCAGTATTTT. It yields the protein CASSTTGADTQYF.